This paragraph covers one TCR beta chain sequence. Its specificity is not known. These data belong to a study of T cells in localized non-small cell lung cancer. This CDR3 region has 15 residues. Germline lookup yields CDR1 SGDLS and CDR2 YYNGEE. Trimming left V 4 bases short and J 6 bases short, with 20 bases between. Clones were read by immunoSEQ multiplex PCR, and TCRdb kept only the in-frame ones, dropping some. The sample lists about 59,000 clones; about 89% were seen once. Overall study findings and caveats: The tumor had only one region sequenced, so heterogeneity remains possible. A median about 62 of the top 100 tumor clones appeared in adjacent lung. Among blood samples, higher T cell density accompanied longer overall survival.

This clonotype originated in a man aged 35 to 70 with stage I lung adenocarcinoma. The material sequenced was peripheral blood, taken before any cancer treatment. This sequence joins TRBV9 and TRBJ2-7, with D perhaps TRBD1 or TRBD2 (6 bases each). The CDR3 region has the DNA TGTGCCAGCAGCCCCGGAGGGGGTCCTCGGCGCGAGCAGTACTTC. Protein sequence: CASSPGGGPRREQYF.